The 7 T cell receptor beta chains listed next were all sequenced from one sample in a study of PD-L1 blockade in urothelial cancer. The data were produced by immunoSEQ multiplex PCR, yet TCRdb's version contains in-frame clones alone and is incomplete. The sample consists of just over 20,000 clones, almost 90% of them appearing once. The input for sequencing was PBMCs, taken around atezolizumab (anti-PD-L1) treatment. The source of these receptors is a man between 45 and 60 years old with urothelial cancer.

This clone has just a few counts. The rearrangement joins TRBV7-2 to TRBJ1-2; D ambiguous. This CDR3 has 12 residues. Germline CDR1 reads SGHTA; CDR2 reads FQGNSA. Trimming shortened V by 6 bases and J by 7 bases, and 12 bases separated the two germline ends. The CDR3 DNA follows: TGTGCCAGCAGTCATGAGAGTGGTGGCTACACCTTC. It specifies CASSHESGGYTF.

The chain is built from TRBV15 and TRBJ1-1, with 12 bases matching TRBD1. The CDR3 runs 15 residues. After removal of 8 bases from V and 7 bases from J, the junction contained 11 bases not matched to a gene. CDR1 LNHNV and CDR2 YYDKDF come from the germline V gene (reference sequence). The chain's CDR3 is CATDLGDRGRVEAFF. The CDR3, as DNA: TGTGCCACCGATTTAGGGGACAGGGGGCGGGTTGAAGCTTTCTTT. Full variable domain (remainder filled in from reference TRBV15 and TRBJ1-1): DAMVIQNPRYQVTQFGKPVTLSCSQTLNHNVMYWYQQKSSQAPKLLFHYYDKDFNNEADTPDNFQSRRPNTSFCFLDIRSPGLGDTAMYLCATDLGDRGRVEAFFGQGTRLTVV.

V and J are TRBV5-6 and TRBJ1-4, with TRBD1 matching 11 bases. The CDR3 is 15 amino acids. Per the germline V gene, CDR1 is SGHDT and CDR2 is YYEEEE. Trimming took 4 bases from V and 8 from J; bases not matched to a gene: 7. CDR3 nucleotide sequence: TGTGCCAGCAGCCAGGGGACAGGGGGTTCGGAAAAACTGTTTTTT. Translated: CASSQGTGGSEKLFF.

V and J are TRBV19 and TRBJ1-5; D gene ambiguous. CDR1 and CDR2 (germline): LNHDA, SQIVND (reference sequence). The CDR3 is 14 residues long. Trimming cost V 8 bases and J 5 bases, with 16 bases left between them. The CDR3: CASQSPSVDQPQHF. In DNA, the CDR3 is TGTGCCAGTCAATCCCCGTCGGTAGATCAGCCCCAGCATTTT.

The V and J genes are TRBV30 and TRBJ1-4; D gene uncertain. This CDR3 comprises 15 residues. Germline V CDR1 and CDR2: GTSNPN, SVGIG (reference sequence). V was pared by 1 base and J by 0 bases, with 9 bases between. CDR3 nucleotide sequence: TGTGCCTGGAGTGCAAACTCTGCAACTAATGAAAAACTGTTTTTT. This encodes CAWSANSATNEKLFF.

The V gene is TRBV5-4, the J gene TRBJ2-5, with 8 bases identical to TRBD1. The better agreement between TRBJ2-7 and the DNA end casts doubt on the J call. This CDR3 is built from 15 residues. The germline gives CDR1 SGHNT, CDR2 YYREEE (reference sequence). The CDR3 loop reads CASSFPQGGTYEQYF. In nucleotides, the CDR3 is TGTGCCAGCAGCTTCCCACAGGGGGGTACCTACGAGCAGTACTTC.

This rearrangement joins TRBV5-6 to TRBJ2-5, with TRBD2 as a possible D gene (6 bases). Germline V CDR1 and CDR2: SGHDT, YYEEEE. The CDR3 contains 15 residues. The germline V and J ends were trimmed by 2 bases and 4 bases, with 15 bases remaining between them. CDR3 coding DNA: TGTGCCAGCAGCTTAAGGATAATGGGAGGAGAGACCCAGTACTTC. It is translated as CASSLRIMGGETQYF.